This T cell receptor beta chain was obtained from a study of T cell repertoires in cytomegalovirus infection. Overall study context: From public TCR beta signatures came an indication of both CMV infection and matching HLA type.

This clonotype appeared many times. Its specificity is unknown. Germline lookup yields CDR1 SGHTA and CDR2 FQGNSA. The V and J ends lost 4 bases and 2 bases respectively, with 17 bases between them. The CDR3 spans 16 residues. TCRdb re-derived calls from the reads in MiXCR, one entry per CDR3 protein. The repertoire includes fewer than 950,000 distinct CDR3 sequences, roughly 33% of them detected once, and around 12% sits in the top ten. Sequences were derived from cultured CD8+ T cells from PBMCs, sampled from culture after CMV antigen stimulation. This sequence originates from a human donor in good health (CMV status not recorded). Some clones in this sample may be carry-over from other donors' samples. V usage is TRBV7-2 and J usage is TRBJ1-2; a weak D match, TRBD1 (6 bases). In DNA, the CDR3 is TGTGCCAGCAGCTCTAGGAGGGGGTCCCTAAACTATGGCTACACCTTC. This encodes CASSSRRGSLNYGYTF. Variable domain in full (rest from reference TRBV7-2 and TRBJ1-2): GAGVSQSPSNKVTEKGKDVELRCDPISGHTALYWYRQSLGQGLEFLIYFQGNSAPDKSGLPSDRFSAERTGGSVSTLTIQRTQQEDSAVYLCASSSRRGSLNYGYTFGSGTRLTVV.